The 9 T cell receptor beta chains presented below share a single source sample, sequenced in a study of human T cells and chemical hapten exposure. One entry per CDR3 protein results from TCRdb running MiXCR on the RACE reads. The data contain around 74,000 distinct CDR3 sequences, 25% to 40% of them singletons. This sample's time point: patch test 1, 2 weeks after DPC sensitization. Treatment in this sample: therapeutic diphenylcyclopropenone sensitization with weekly scalp DPC. The material sequenced was whole blood, taken in connection with sensitization to the hapten diphenylcyclopropenone (DPC). These receptors originate from a man aged 40-49 years with alopecia areata. Some clones in this sample may be carry-over from other donors' samples.

This clonotype has a handful of counts. The rearrangement links TRBV28 to TRBJ2-3, with D unclear. V lost 6 bases, J lost 0 bases, and 13 bases lay in between. Germline assignment: CDR1 MDHEN and CDR2 SYDVKM. The CDR3 totals 15 residues. CDR3: CASSLQIPSTDTQYF. In DNA form, the CDR3 reads TGTGCCAGCAGCTTACAGATCCCTAGCACAGATACGCAGTATTTT.

This clonotype occurred a few times. The V gene is TRBV20-1, the J gene TRBJ2-4, with 10 bases matching TRBD2. The length of the CDR3 is 22 residues. CDR1 and CDR2 (germline): DFQATT, SNEGSKA (reference sequence). V trimming: 3 bases; J trimming: 2 bases; junction bases outside the gene matches: 25. The DNA for the CDR3 is TGCAGTGCTAGTCCCAAGGGGTGGAAAGCGGGAGGGGGTTCCTGGTCCAAAAACATTCAGTACTTC. Protein product: CSASPKGWKAGGGSWSKNIQYF.

The chain is built from TRBV29-1 and TRBJ2-1, with a tentative D call TRBD2 (5 bases). There are 12 residues in the CDR3. Germline CDR1 is SQVTM and CDR2 is ANQGSEA. V was clipped by 2 bases and J by 7 bases, with 9 bases between them. Written as DNA, the CDR3 is TGCAGCGTTGAACTCGGGATTAATGAGCAGTTCTTC. This encodes CSVELGINEQFF.

This clonotype was counted only a few times. The CDR3 DNA is TGTGCCAGCAGGCAACCGGGACAGAATCAGCCCCAGCATTTT. Its protein is CASRQPGQNQPQHF. The genes are TRBV28 and TRBJ1-5, with 7 bases identical to TRBD1. Losses at the gene ends were 6 bases for V and 4 bases for J; bases not matched to a gene: 6. The germline V gene has CDR1 MDHEN and CDR2 SYDVKM. The CDR3 length is 14 residues. Based on the CDR3 plus reference TRBV28 and TRBJ1-5, the full variable domain is DVKVTQSSRYLVKRTGEKVFLECVQDMDHENMFWYRQDPGLGLRLIYFSYDVKMKEKGDIPEGYSVSREKKERFSLILESASTNQTSMYLCASRQPGQNQPQHFGDGTRLSIL.

This chain connects TRBV27 to TRBJ2-1, with 16 bases that match TRBD2. CDR1 MNHEY and CDR2 SMNVEV come from the germline V gene (reference sequence). Trimming took 7 bases from V and 9 from J; bases not matched to a gene: 18. The CDR3 runs 19 residues. The CDR3 region is CASTGRGTSGRAPEGEQFF. In DNA, the CDR3 is TGTGCCAGCACGGGCCGGGGGACTAGCGGGAGGGCGCCAGAGGGTGAGCAGTTCTTC.

This clonotype was seen a handful of times. J is TRBJ1-5 and V is TRBV20-1; D not certain. CDR1 DFQATT and CDR2 SNEGSKA come from the germline V gene (reference sequence). CDR3 length: 17 amino acids. V lost 0 bases and J 0 bases, leaving 15 bases between the germline ends. The CDR3 bases are TGCAGTGCTAGAGATGCAGGTGCGGGAGTTAGCAATCAGCCCCAGCATTTT. It translates to CSARDAGAGVSNQPQHF.

The rearrangement uses TRBV5-1 and TRBJ1-5, with D maybe TRBD1 (6 bases). Trimming removed 4 bases at V and 3 bases at J, with 11 bases between. CDR1 SGHRS and CDR2 YFSETQ come from the germline V gene. This CDR3 contains 14 residues. The CDR3 here is CASSSGTPNQPQHF. For the CDR3, the DNA is TGCGCCAGCAGCAGCGGGACACCCAATCAGCCCCAGCATTTT.

This clonotype was counted a few times. V and J are TRBV7-2 and TRBJ2-2; maybe TRBD2 (6 bases). The CDR3 has 14 residues. The V end lost 4 bases, the J end lost 6 bases, and 12 bases lay between the germline ends. CDR1 and CDR2 (germline): SGHTA, FQGNSA. The CDR3 region is CASSSSSGAGELFF. DNA for the CDR3: TGTGCCAGCAGCTCGTCGTCGGGGGCCGGGGAGCTGTTTTTT.

The V and J genes are TRBV5-6 and TRBJ2-1; 9 bases are shared with TRBD2. This CDR3 region has 16 residues. The germline V gene encodes CDR1 SGHDT and CDR2 YYEEEE. V shed 3 bases and J 2 bases; nucleotides not matched to a gene: 6. The CDR3 loop reads CASSWDSGRTYNEQFF. The CDR3 bases are TGTGCCAGCAGCTGGGATAGCGGGAGAACCTACAATGAGCAGTTCTTC.